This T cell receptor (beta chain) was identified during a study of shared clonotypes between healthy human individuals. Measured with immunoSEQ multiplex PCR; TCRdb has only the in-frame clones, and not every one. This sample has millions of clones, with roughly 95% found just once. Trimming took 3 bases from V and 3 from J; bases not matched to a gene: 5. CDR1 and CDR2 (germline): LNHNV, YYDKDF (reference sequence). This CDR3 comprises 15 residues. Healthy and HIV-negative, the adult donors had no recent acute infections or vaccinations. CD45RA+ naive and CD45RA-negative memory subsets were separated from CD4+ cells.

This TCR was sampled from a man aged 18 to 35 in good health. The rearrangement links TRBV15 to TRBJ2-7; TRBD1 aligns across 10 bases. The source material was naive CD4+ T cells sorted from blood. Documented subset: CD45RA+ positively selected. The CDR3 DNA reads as TGTGCCACCAGCAGTCGGGACAGGGGTATCTACGAGCAGTACTTC. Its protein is CATSSRDRGIYEQYF.